This TCR beta chain is drawn from a study of naive and memory T cell subsets. Notes on the study in general: Over 85% of naive TCR sequences appeared only once, unlike memory subsets.

This clonotype was picked up many times. Antigen specificity is unknown. V was clipped by 4 bases and J by 4 bases, with 14 bases between them. Germline lookup yields CDR1 SSHAT and CDR2 FNYEAQ (reference sequence). The CDR3 totals 15 residues. CD8 T cells were positively selected from what remained after CD4 positive selection. The beta constant-region primer was an equimolar mix of two oligonucleotides covering TRBC1 and TRBC2. Ligated cDNA was amplified by four rounds of PCR with nested alpha and beta constant-region primers and SP2. TCRdb used MiXCR to reprocess the UMI-ligation and nested PCR reads, holding one entry per CDR3 protein. The repertoire holds tens of thousands of distinct CDR3 sequences, roughly 9.6% seen once, with 15% to 20% in the top ten.

This receptor was obtained from a human donor in good health. Sequences were obtained from central memory CD8+ T cells from blood. J is TRBJ2-1 and V is TRBV7-7; perhaps TRBD2 as D (5 bases). CDR3 bases: TGTGCCAGCAGCTACCGGGCTGGAGGATACAATGAGCAGTTCTTC. Translated: CASSYRAGGYNEQFF.